The rows below give T cell receptor beta chains drawn from one sample of a study of cytomegalovirus exposure and HLA in healthy donors. The repertoire was sequenced with immunoSEQ multiplex PCR; TCRdb's copy has only in-frame clones and lacks some. The sample includes some 160,000 clones, about 82% of them seen just once. The sequenced material came from PBMCs. These receptors all stem from a male donor in good health and CMV-seronegative. Each CDR3 is given with its conserved first and last residue. Only part of the rows carry a size: once, few, many, or a class if the clone is expanded.

cdr3_aa j_call clone_size v_call
CASSLAPGPNQPQHF TRBJ1-5 - TRBV5-1
CSVDTGGTYEQYF TRBJ2-7 few TRBV29-1
CASSALDSIYGYTF TRBJ1-2 - TRBV18
CASSFGTGGTEAFF TRBJ1-1 - TRBV11-2
CASSDLARSYNEQFF TRBJ2-1 - TRBV6-4
CASSLGVRGPDTQYF TRBJ2-3 - TRBV5-1
CASSSKQGLAGGTNTGELFF TRBJ2-2 - TRBV19
CASFEGTPITGGELFF TRBJ2-2 once TRBV19
CASSLSGSGHEQYF TRBJ2-7 - TRBV7-9
CSVRDRGTHEQYF TRBJ2-7 - TRBV29-1
CASSPGTGGGQPQHF TRBJ1-5 - TRBV19
CAWKFGGAEQYF TRBJ2-7 few TRBV30
CASSLNTDYGYTF TRBJ1-2 - TRBV7-3
CASSPQAGTGGPYGYTF TRBJ1-2 - TRBV18
CASSLEGDMRSTDTQYF TRBJ2-3 few TRBV5-4
CASSLDTYEQYF TRBJ2-7 - TRBV5-6